The clone carrying this TCR beta chain was detected only a few times. Per the original methods: From reference gene primer amplification, estimates of nucleated cell counts were derived. The assay was immunoSEQ multiplex PCR, and TCRdb's table has in-frame clones only and misses some. The V and J calls and clone size were taken over from that table, and D and trimming were inferred from the DNA. The sample records around 320,000 clones, roughly 87% being singletons. These data are taken from a study of blood T cell repertoires in COVID-19. On the study more broadly: Specimens from acute and convalescent COVID-19 originated in the United States, Italy and Spain.

The specimen sequenced was peripheral blood. This TCR derives from a man aged 18 to 30 with active or convalescent COVID-19.

In DNA, the CDR3 is TGCGCCAGCAGCCAAGTACCGGGACAGGGGGCTACGGGCACTGAAGCTTTCTTT. This gives the protein CASSQVPGQGATGTEAFF. V is TRBV4-1 and J is TRBJ1-1, with 12 bases aligning to TRBD1. With 1 base clipped from V and 4 bases from J, the junction kept 10 bases outside the gene matches. Germline V CDR1 and CDR2: MGHRA, YSYEKL. CDR3 length equals 18 residues.